This T cell receptor beta chain was recorded in a study of T cell changes during pregnancy in multiple sclerosis. On this clone itself: The junction departs from the called germline gene at one end, perhaps through a read error.

Libraries were prepared by immunoSEQ multiplex PCR; TCRdb keeps only in-frame clonotypes and omits some of them. This table has about 67,000 clones, about 94% appearing once. The receptor was isolated from a female donor in good health, enrolled as a control in a pregnancy study. The sample consisted of peripheral blood, taken in the first trimester of pregnancy.

The DNA of the CDR3 is TGTGCCGGCAGGGGAGGTGGCTACACCTTC. This translates into CAGRGGGYTF. The rearrangement uses TRBV27 and TRBJ1-2; weak D call: TRBD1 (6 bases). The germline V gene has CDR1 MNHEY and CDR2 SMNVEV (reference sequence). This CDR3 has 10 residues.